The clone carrying this T cell receptor beta chain was observed many times. The CDR3 totals 13 residues. Germline loops: CDR1 LGHDT, CDR2 YNNKEL (reference sequence). V gave up 6 bases and J gave up 0 bases, with 6 bases separating them. This record comes from a study of identical twins. TCRdb passed the 5' RACE reads through MiXCR, listing each CDR3 protein once. The table lists about 730,000 distinct CDR3 sequences, approximately 22% of them singletons. These records were also assigned to another study, of T cells expressing NK-cell markers.

The sequence derives from a woman under 30 in good health. The chain carries TRBV3-1 and TRBJ1-5; D is ambiguous. The sequenced sample consisted of PBMCs. CDR3 nucleotides: TGTGCCAGCAGTACAGATAGCAATCAGCCCCAGCATTTT. Its translation: CASSTDSNQPQHF.